The clone carrying this TCR beta chain was counted ten times or more. The CDR3 sequence is 17 residues long. V was shortened by 0 bases and J by 0 bases, with 9 bases between the two germline ends. The germline CDR1 and CDR2 sequences are ENHRY and SYGVKD. The source of the sample is a study of CD8+CD57+ T cells in acquired aplastic anemia. Sequencing was done on patients that had shown CD8+CD57+ cell expansion by flow cytometry. TCR beta VDJ combinations and CDR3 sequences were profiled from genomic DNA. MiXCR, applied by TCRdb to the reads, yields one record per CDR3 protein. Among just over 450,000 distinct CDR3 sequences, around 30% were seen once, and the ten largest hold roughly 0.89%.

The specimen was sorted CD4+, CD8+, or CD8+CD57+ T cells (not recorded which) from PBMCs. The gene calls are TRBV10-3 and TRBJ1-6; TRBD1 might be the D (5 bases). The clonotype comes from a human donor with aplastic anemia. The CDR3 sequence: CAISESGGSSYNSPLHF. CDR3 bases: TGTGCCATCAGTGAGTCTGGGGGTAGCTCCTATAATTCACCCCTCCACTTT.